What follows describes a single T cell receptor beta chain. There are a few counts of this clonotype. This clone's antigen is unknown. Base qualities are not at hand, and no much larger clone is one base apart. Receptors were amplified or captured by multiplex PCR. Sequencer: Illumina HiSeq 2500. Following protocols modified from ARM-PCR, the researchers constructed TCRbeta libraries through three rounds of nested PCR with primers (Table S4). Before sequencing, PCR products in the 200-500 bp range were cut out of the gel and cleaned up using the QIAquick gel extraction kit. The authors' analysis ran thus. Reads were cleaned using Trimmomatic, were merged into complete CDR3 sequences using FLASH, and were assigned to V(D)J germline segments using MiTCR. VDJtools was used to compute clonal diversity as the inverse Simpson's index. A read counted as productive if the sequence was in-frame and lacked a premature stop codon. The public reads were reprocessed in TCRdb via fastp at Q25 and MiXCR, keeping in-frame beta chains. Each record represents a unique CDR3 protein, reported with the most common genes and DNA among its rows. TCRdb's processing, not the study's, gives the V and J calls here. The sample yields 50,000 to 70,000 distinct CDR3 sequences; 61% were counted once. The top ten clones comprise under 35% of the sample.

RNA was isolated from bulk unsorted tissue, and RNA quality was assessed with a NanoDrop ND-1000 and an Agilent 2100. The normal lung samples consisted of distant non-tumor tissue collected more than 3 cm from the tumor edge. Donors were newly diagnosed lung cancer patients admitted for thoracic surgery in China between August and November 2014, without prior chemotherapy. Patients with previous radiotherapy or chemotherapy, or with another concurrent cancer, were excluded from the study. Pieces of surgical tissue measuring roughly 1-2.3 cm3 were kept in RNAlater solution and stored at -80 degrees C until use. The sample originates from a study of tumor and adjacent non-tumor tissue in lung cancer (dated by TCRdb to about 2018). About the full investigation: By cancer type, the cohort comprised approximately 12 adenocarcinoma patients, a couple of squamous cell carcinoma patients and 1 small cell lung cancer patient. The roughly 15 patients were aged about 31 to 80 years, included 10 men and 5 women, and had TNM stage I to III disease. In total, sequencing yielded 125,075,908 productive TCRbeta reads, which works out to an average of approximately 4.1 million reads per sample. The study compared bulk TCRbeta repertoires from lung tumor tissue and matched distant non-tumor lung tissue of over 13 lung cancer patients. For each patient, one tumor sample and one normal lung sample were taken, giving a few dozen paired specimens that underwent TCRbeta CDR3 sequencing.

What the work shows at the level of the full study, not this receptor alone: Because peripheral blood was not sequenced, the blood TCRbeta repertoires of the lung cancer patients in the study went unexamined. Tumor tissue showed significantly greater TCR diversity (inverse Simpson) than normal lung tissue (about 400 vs 180, P = 0.0075, Mann-Whitney U test). Only about 15 patients were in the cohort, and the authors stated that larger samples and more detailed clinical data are needed. The sequencing platform is not named in the methods, and unique molecular identifiers are not mentioned. Significantly higher TCR diversity was found in younger patients, and higher tumor TCR diversity was associated with shorter overall and disease-free survival. The top 100 clones accounted for a significantly larger cumulative portion of the repertoire in normal lung than in tumor tissue.

V is reduced by 2 bases and J by 2 bases, leaving a spacing of 12 bases between them. From cysteine to phenylalanine, the CDR3 is 15 amino acids long. Only the CDR3 part of the read is kept: 45 bases, read in frame from the first base. CDR1 and CDR2 are read off the germline V gene as MDHEN and SYDVKM. Sequencing was performed on distant non-tumor lung tissue. The sequence came from a man in his 70s with non-small cell lung cancer. Recombination joined TRBV28 with TRBJ1-2, with no confidently assigned D gene. The CDR3 in this case is CASSLPGEGNYGYTF. The bases read TGTGCCAGCAGTTTACCCGGCGAGGGAAACTATGGCTACACCTTC.